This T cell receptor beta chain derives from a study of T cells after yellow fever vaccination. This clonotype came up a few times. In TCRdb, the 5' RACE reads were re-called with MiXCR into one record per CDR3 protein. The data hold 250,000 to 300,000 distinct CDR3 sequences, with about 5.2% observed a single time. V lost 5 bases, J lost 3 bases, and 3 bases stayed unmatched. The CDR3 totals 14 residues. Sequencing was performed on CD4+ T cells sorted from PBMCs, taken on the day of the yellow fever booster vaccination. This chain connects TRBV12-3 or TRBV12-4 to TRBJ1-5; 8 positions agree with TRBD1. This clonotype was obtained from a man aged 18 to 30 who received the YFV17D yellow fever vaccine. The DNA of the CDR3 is TGTGCCAGCAGTCGGACAGGGAACAATCAGCCCCAGCATTTT. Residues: CASSRTGNNQPQHF.